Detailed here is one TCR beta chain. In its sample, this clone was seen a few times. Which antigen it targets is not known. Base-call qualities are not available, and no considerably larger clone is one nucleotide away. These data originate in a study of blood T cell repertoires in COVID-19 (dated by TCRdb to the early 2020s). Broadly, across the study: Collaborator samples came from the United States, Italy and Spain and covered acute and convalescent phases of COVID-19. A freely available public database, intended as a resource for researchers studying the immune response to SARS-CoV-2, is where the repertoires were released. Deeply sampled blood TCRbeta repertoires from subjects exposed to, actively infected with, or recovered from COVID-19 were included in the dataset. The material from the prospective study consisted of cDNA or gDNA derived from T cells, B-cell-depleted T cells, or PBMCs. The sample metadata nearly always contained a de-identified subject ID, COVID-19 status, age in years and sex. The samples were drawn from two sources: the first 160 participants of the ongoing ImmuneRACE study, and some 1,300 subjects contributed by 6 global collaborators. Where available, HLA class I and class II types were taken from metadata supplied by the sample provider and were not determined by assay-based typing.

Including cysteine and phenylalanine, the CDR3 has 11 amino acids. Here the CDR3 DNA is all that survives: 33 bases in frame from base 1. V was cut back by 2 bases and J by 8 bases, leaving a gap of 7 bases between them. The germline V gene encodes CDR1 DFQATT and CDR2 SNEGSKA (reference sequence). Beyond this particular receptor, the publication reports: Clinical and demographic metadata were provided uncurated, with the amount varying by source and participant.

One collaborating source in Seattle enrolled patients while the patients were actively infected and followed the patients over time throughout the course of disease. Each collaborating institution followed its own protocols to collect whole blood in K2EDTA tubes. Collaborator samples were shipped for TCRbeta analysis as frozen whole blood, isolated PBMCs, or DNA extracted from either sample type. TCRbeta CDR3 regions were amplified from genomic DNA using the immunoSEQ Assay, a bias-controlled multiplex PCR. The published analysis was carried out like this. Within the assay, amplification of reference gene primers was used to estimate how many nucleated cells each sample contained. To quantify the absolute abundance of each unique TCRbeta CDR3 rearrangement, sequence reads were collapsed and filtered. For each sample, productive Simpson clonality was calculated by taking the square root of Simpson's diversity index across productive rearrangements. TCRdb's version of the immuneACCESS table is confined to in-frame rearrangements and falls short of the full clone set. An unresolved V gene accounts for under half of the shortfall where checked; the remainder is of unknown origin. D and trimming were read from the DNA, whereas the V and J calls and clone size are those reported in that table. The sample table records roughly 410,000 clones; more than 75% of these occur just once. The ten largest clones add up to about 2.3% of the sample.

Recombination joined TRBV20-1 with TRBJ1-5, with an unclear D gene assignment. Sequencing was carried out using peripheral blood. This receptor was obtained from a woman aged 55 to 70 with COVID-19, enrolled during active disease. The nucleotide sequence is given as TGCAGTGCTAGAACGGGAGAGCCCCAGCATTTT. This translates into CSARTGEPQHF.